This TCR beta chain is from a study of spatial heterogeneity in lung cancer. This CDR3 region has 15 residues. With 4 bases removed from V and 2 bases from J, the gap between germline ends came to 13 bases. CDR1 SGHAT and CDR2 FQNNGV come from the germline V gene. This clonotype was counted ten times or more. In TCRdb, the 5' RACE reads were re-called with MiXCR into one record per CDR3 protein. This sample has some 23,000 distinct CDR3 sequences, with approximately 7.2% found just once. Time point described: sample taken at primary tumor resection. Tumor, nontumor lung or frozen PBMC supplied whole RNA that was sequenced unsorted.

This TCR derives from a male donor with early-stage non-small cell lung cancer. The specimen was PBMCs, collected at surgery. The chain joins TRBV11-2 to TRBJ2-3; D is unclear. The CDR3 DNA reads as TGTGCCAGCAGCTATGTGGGTTTTTCCACAGATACGCAGTATTTT. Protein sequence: CASSYVGFSTDTQYF.